These 30 T cell receptor beta chains share one sample of origin, sequenced in a study of neurological immune-mediated disorders. TCRdb re-called the 5' RACE reads with MiXCR, one entry per CDR3 protein. The sample comprises about 50,000 distinct CDR3 sequences, around 3.3% of which are singletons, and 5.9% rests with the top ten. Source material: PBMCs. These receptors all come from a man aged 35 to 55 with multiple sclerosis.

Points on this clonotype: A much larger clone is a single base away; this may be a read error. This rearrangement joins TRBV18 to TRBJ2-5; the D is unclear. This CDR3 has 14 amino acids. V was pared by 3 bases and J by 1 base, with 9 bases between. Germline V gene data show CDR1 as KGHSH and CDR2 as LQKENI. CDR3 loop: CASSPFESQETQYF. As DNA, the CDR3 is TGTGCCAGCTCACCCTTCGAAAGCCAAGAGACCCAGTACTTC. Supplemented by reference TRBV18 and TRBJ2-5, the full variable domain reads NAGVMQNPRHLVRRRGQEARLRCSPMKGHSHVYWYRQLPEEGLKFMVYLQKENIIDESGMPKERFSAEFPKEGPSILRIQQVVRGDSAAYFCASSPFESQETQYFGPGTRLLVL.

This clonotype was seen at least ten times. The V call is TRBV10-2, the J call TRBJ1-3, with D tentatively TRBD1 (6 bases). CDR1 and CDR2 from the germline V gene are WSHSY and SAAADI. The V gene lost 6 bases and the J gene lost 13 bases, with 19 bases spanning the gap. The CDR3 extends over 13 amino acids. The CDR3 sequence: CASSLIEDSVIYF. For the CDR3, the DNA is TGCGCCAGCAGCTTAATAGAGGACAGCGTAATATATTTT.

This clonotype was found a few times. V and J are TRBV2 and TRBJ2-3; D is unclear. Germline V gives CDR1 SNHLY, CDR2 FYNNEI. The CDR3 is 15 amino acids. The V end was cut by 2 bases, the J end by 1 base, with 10 bases between. CDR3 protein: CASSESDLGTDTQYF. CDR3 DNA sequence: TGTGCCAGCAGTGAATCTGACCTCGGCACAGATACGCAGTATTTT.

A note on this clonotype: This may come from a read error, since a much larger clone is one base off. This rearrangement joins TRBV20-1 to TRBJ1-4, with D unresolved. This CDR3 is 11 amino acids long. V was shortened by 4 bases and J by 5 bases, with 5 bases between the two germline ends. Germline CDR1 reads DFQATT; CDR2 reads SNEGSKA (reference sequence). DNA of the CDR3: TGCAGTGCTACCAAAAATGAAAAACTGTTTTTT. This encodes CSATKNEKLFF.

In its sample, this clonotype was seen a few times. A read error is possible here, since a much larger clone lies one base away. The chain has TRBV28 and TRBJ1-1, with D maybe TRBD1 (6 bases). CDR3 size: 19 residues. The V end lost 3 bases, the J end lost 0 bases, and 23 bases lay between the germline ends. Germline values: CDR1 MDHEN, CDR2 SYDVKM. CDR3 bases: TGTGCCAGCAGTTTCCAAACTCCGGGACACGGATTATTGAACACTGAAGCTTTCTTT. Translation gives CASSFQTPGHGLLNTEAFF.

This clonotype has at least ten counts. The chain employs TRBV20-1 and TRBJ1-2; a weak D match, TRBD1 (6 bases). The CDR3 has 14 residues. The germline CDR1 and CDR2 sequences are DFQATT and SNEGSKA (reference sequence). Trimming stripped 1 base from V and 2 bases from J, with 11 bases between. The CDR3 DNA follows: TGCAGTGCTAGAGGCTCAGGGGAAAACTATGGCTACACCTTC. Translation: CSARGSGENYGYTF.

The rearrangement joins TRBV18 to TRBJ2-3; 10 nucleotides match TRBD1. Germline trimming cut 2 bases from V and 5 bases from J; bases unmatched to any gene: 7. This CDR3 region has 16 residues. Per germline, CDR1 KGHSH and CDR2 LQKENI. The CDR3 region has the DNA TGTGCCAGCTCACCAAAAGGGACAGGGGTCAAAGATACGCAGTATTTT. Translated: CASSPKGTGVKDTQYF.

This clonotype was counted at least ten times. The gene calls are TRBV20-1 and TRBJ2-5; the match to TRBD1 covers 10 bases. This CDR3 has 13 amino acids. V lost 3 bases, J lost 5 bases, and 3 bases stayed unmatched. The V gene's germline CDR1 is DFQATT and CDR2 SNEGSKA (reference sequence). For the CDR3, the DNA is TGCAGTGCTAGGACAGGGGGCAGGGAGACCCAGTACTTC. It is translated as CSARTGGRETQYF.

This clonotype was counted ten times or more. The chain links TRBV12-3 or TRBV12-4 to TRBJ2-3, with D possibly being TRBD1 (5 bases). The CDR3 sequence is 16 residues long. Trimming shortened V by 3 bases and J by 1 base, and 14 bases separated the two germline ends. The DNA of the CDR3 is TGTGCCAGCAGTTTCAGTGGGGCATCCGGCACAGATACGCAGTATTTT. The encoded protein is CASSFSGASGTDTQYF.

This clonotype was detected ten times or more. The chain uses TRBV10-2 and TRBJ1-2; D gene uncertain. V lost 8 bases and J 2 bases, leaving 9 bases between the germline ends. The CDR3 sequence is 12 residues long. Per the germline V gene, CDR1 is WSHSY and CDR2 is SAAADI. The CDR3 coding sequence is TGCGCCAGCTTGACTGTGAACTATGGCTACACCTTC. Its translation: CASLTVNYGYTF.

This clonotype was seen repeatedly, ten times or more. The CDR3: CASSQDWGTEYNSPLHF. The CDR3 DNA follows: TGCGCCAGCAGCCAAGATTGGGGGACGGAGTATAATTCACCCCTCCACTTT. V gene TRBV4-1 combines with J gene TRBJ1-6; possible D gene TRBD1, 5 bases. Germline loops: CDR1 MGHRA, CDR2 YSYEKL. Trimming took 0 bases from V and 4 from J, leaving 13 bases between them. The CDR3 consists of 17 residues.

This clonotype was counted at least ten times. The chain uses TRBV2 and TRBJ2-5; TRBD1 aligns across 11 bases. This CDR3 has 15 amino acids. Germline values: CDR1 SNHLY, CDR2 FYNNEI. V trimming: 6 bases; J trimming: 5 bases; junction bases outside the gene matches: 8. As DNA, the CDR3 is TGTGCCAGCAGAGGACAGGGGGCGCGTGGGGAGACCCAGTACTTC. This codes for CASRGQGARGETQYF. The complete variable domain, with remaining parts taken from reference TRBV2 and TRBJ2-5, reads EPEVTQTPSHQVTQMGQEVILRCVPISNHLYFYWYRQILGQKVEFLVSFYNNEISEKSEIFDDQFSVERPDGSNFTLKIRSTKLEDSAMYFCASRGQGARGETQYFGPGTRLLVL.

This clonotype has a handful of counts. The rearrangement links TRBV20-1 to TRBJ1-2, with 7 positions matching TRBD1. CDR1 is DFQATT, CDR2 SNEGSKA, per germline (reference sequence). This CDR3 has 14 amino acids. The ends lost 6 bases at V and 7 bases at J; junction bases unmatched: 14. This chain's CDR3 is CSAFDDREGSGYTF. Written as DNA, the CDR3 is TGCAGTGCCTTCGATGACAGGGAAGGGAGTGGCTACACCTTC.

This clonotype was seen repeatedly, ten times or more. The gene calls are TRBV7-7 and TRBJ2-5; TRBD1 matches 9 bases. With 2 bases clipped from V and 5 bases from J, the junction kept 9 bases outside the gene matches. This CDR3 has 16 residues. Germline CDR1 SSHAT, CDR2 FNYEAQ (reference sequence). The CDR3 nucleotides read TGTGCCAGCAGCTTAAATCCTACAGGGGGCCCGGAGACCCAGTACTTC. It encodes CASSLNPTGGPETQYF.

Ten or more counts support this clonotype. The rearrangement links TRBV3-1 to TRBJ2-7; D is unresolved. Germline V gene data show CDR1 as LGHDT and CDR2 as YNNKEL (reference sequence). The CDR3 is 12 amino acids. Between the trimmed V and J ends, which lost 0 bases and 6 bases, there was a span of 6 bases. The CDR3 DNA follows: TGTGCCAGCAGCCAAGAGGGTTTCGAGCAGTACTTC. It encodes CASSQEGFEQYF.

This clonotype was picked up many times. The chain combines TRBV5-5 with TRBJ2-7; no clear D gene. V dropped 1 base and J dropped 1 base, with 12 bases sitting between them. The CDR3 loop spans 15 amino acids. Per the germline V gene, CDR1 is SGHKS and CDR2 is YYEKEE (reference sequence). The CDR3 region has the DNA TGTGCCAGCAGCTTGAACGCTGCCGGTTCCTACGAGCAGTACTTC. This sequence encodes CASSLNAAGSYEQYF. Full variable domain (missing parts from reference TRBV5-5 and TRBJ2-7): DAGVTQSPTHLIKTRGQQVTLRCSPISGHKSVSWYQQVLGQGPQFIFQYYEKEERGRGNFPDRFSARQFPNYSSELNVNALLLGDSALYLCASSLNAAGSYEQYFGPGTRLTVT.

This clonotype was picked up many times. The gene calls are TRBV6-6 and TRBJ2-2; 7 bases are shared with TRBD1. The V gene's germline CDR1 is MNHNY and CDR2 SVGAGI (reference sequence). V gave up 7 bases and J gave up 1 base; unmatched junction bases: 3. The CDR3 totals 14 residues. CDR3 loop: CASKRDRNTGELFF. Here the CDR3 DNA reads TGTGCCAGCAAACGGGACAGGAACACCGGGGAGCTGTTTTTT.

This clonotype was recorded at least ten times. The chain is built from TRBV7-2 and TRBJ2-1, with D perhaps assigned TRBD1 or TRBD2 (6 bases each). CDR3 length equals 16 residues. V lost 5 bases, J lost 5 bases, and 19 bases lay in between. Germline V lookup: CDR1 SGHTA, CDR2 FQGNSA. The CDR3 DNA sequence: TGTGCCAGCAGCACAGGGCGGCGGGGCCTTAACAATGAGCAGTTCTTC. It is translated as CASSTGRRGLNNEQFF.

This clonotype has at least ten counts. The chain recombines TRBV7-9 with TRBJ2-7, with TRBD1 matching over 9 bases. Germline CDR1 is SEHNR and CDR2 is FQNEAQ (reference sequence). The V gene end was trimmed by 0 bases and the J gene end by 5 bases; junction bases not matched to a gene: 11. The CDR3 has 17 residues. CDR3 protein: CASSLANSGTGSHEQYF. CDR3 DNA: TGTGCCAGCAGCTTAGCGAATTCTGGGACAGGGTCCCACGAGCAGTACTTC. The full variable domain, its missing parts supplied by reference TRBV7-9 and TRBJ2-7, is DTGVSQNPRHKITKRGQNVTFRCDPISEHNRLYWYRQTLGQGPEFLTYFQNEAQLEKSRLLSDRFSAERPKGSFSTLEIQRTEQGDSAMYLCASSLANSGTGSHEQYFGPGTRLTVT.

This clonotype was detected ten times or more. The rearrangement joins TRBV7-8 to TRBJ2-5; 10 bases align to TRBD2. The CDR3 is 15 amino acids. Germline V gene data show CDR1 as SGHVS and CDR2 as FQNEAQ. V lost 4 bases to trimming and J lost 5 bases; unmatched junction nucleotides: 7. This chain's CDR3 is CASSSSGGRWETQYF. The CDR3 DNA follows: TGTGCCAGCAGCTCTAGCGGGGGCAGGTGGGAGACCCAGTACTTC. The full variable domain, with the rest looked up from reference TRBV7-8 and TRBJ2-5, is GAGVSQSPRYKVAKRGQDVALRCDPISGHVSLFWYQQALGQGPEFLTYFQNEAQLDKSGLPSDRFFAERPEGSVSTLKIQRTQQEDSAVYLCASSSSGGRWETQYFGPGTRLLVL.

This clonotype appeared many times. The chain couples TRBV29-1 to TRBJ1-1; D may be TRBD1 (5 bases). Germline V CDR1 and CDR2: SQVTM, ANQGSEA. The V end lost 8 bases, the J end lost 2 bases, and 18 bases lay between the germline ends. The CDR3 loop spans 14 amino acids. The CDR3 here is CSLKRQSPNTEAFF. The CDR3 DNA follows: TGCAGCTTGAAGAGACAGTCGCCTAACACTGAAGCTTTCTTT.

This clonotype occurred many times. V and J are TRBV7-9 and TRBJ2-5; D gene uncertain. The germline V gene encodes CDR1 SEHNR and CDR2 FQNEAQ (reference sequence). There are 12 residues in the CDR3. V was shortened by 1 base and J by 4 bases, with 4 bases between the two germline ends. Here the CDR3 DNA reads TGTGCCAGCAGCTTAGATGGAGAGACCCAGTACTTC. Its translation: CASSLDGETQYF. Filled out from reference TRBV7-9 and TRBJ2-5, the complete variable domain reads DTGVSQNPRHKITKRGQNVTFRCDPISEHNRLYWYRQTLGQGPEFLTYFQNEAQLEKSRLLSDRFSAERPKGSFSTLEIQRTEQGDSAMYLCASSLDGETQYFGPGTRLLVL.

This clonotype was detected ten times or more. The chain links TRBV7-9 to TRBJ2-7; D remains ambiguous. The germline V and J ends were trimmed by 4 bases and 6 bases, with 10 bases remaining between them. This CDR3 comprises 12 residues. Germline CDR1 is SEHNR and CDR2 is FQNEAQ (reference sequence). CDR3 DNA: TGTGCCAGCAGCTCCGACATGGGCGAGCAGTACTTC. It yields the protein CASSSDMGEQYF.

This clonotype was seen repeatedly, ten times or more. The chain recombines TRBV5-1 with TRBJ2-3; the D call may be TRBD1 or TRBD2 (6 bases each). The CDR3 sequence is 14 residues long. Germline CDR1 and CDR2: SGHRS and YFSETQ. V lost 5 bases, J lost 0 bases, and 10 bases lay in between. CDR3 DNA: TGCGCCAGCAGTCAAGGGGGGAGCACAGATACGCAGTATTTT. Its translation: CASSQGGSTDTQYF.

This clonotype occurred many times. An end of the junction differs from the germline gene, which may be a read error. The V call is TRBV10-3, the J call TRBJ1-5; no reliable D call. The CDR3 totals 13 residues. Per germline, CDR1 ENHRY and CDR2 SYGVKD. CDR3 residues: CAISEATNQPQNF. The CDR3, as DNA: TGTGCCATCAGTGAAGCCACGAATCAGCCCCAGAATTTT.

This clonotype was detected ten times or more. The V call is TRBV11-2, the J call TRBJ2-5, with TRBD1 matching over 9 bases. The CDR3 extends over 12 amino acids. The J segment lost 4 bases and the V segment lost 10 bases, leaving 4 bases of the junction unmatched. The germline V gene has CDR1 SGHAT and CDR2 FQNNGV. The DNA of the CDR3 is TGTGCCACCGCGACAGGGGGAGAGACCCAGTACTTC. Its translation: CATATGGETQYF.

Ten or more counts support this clonotype. The chain combines TRBV5-1 with TRBJ1-1; TRBD1 is a possible D gene (6 bases). Germline V gives CDR1 SGHRS, CDR2 YFSETQ. CDR3 size: 17 residues. With 4 bases removed from V and 4 bases from J, the gap between germline ends came to 23 bases. Here the CDR3 reads CASSQPGGGAKPTEAFF. Here the CDR3 DNA reads TGCGCCAGCAGCCAACCCGGTGGGGGGGCAAAGCCCACTGAAGCTTTCTTT.

This clonotype has at least ten counts. CDR3 amino acids: CASSPLGSHQPQHF. CDR3 sequence (DNA): TGTGCCAGCAGCCCTCTAGGGTCCCATCAGCCCCAGCATTTT. V gene TRBV6-5 combines with J gene TRBJ1-5, with D unclear. CDR3 length equals 14 residues. Germline CDR1 and CDR2: MNHEY and SVGAGI. V lost 6 bases and J 5 bases, leaving 14 bases between the germline ends.

This clonotype has at least ten counts. The rearrangement uses TRBV12-3 or TRBV12-4 and TRBJ1-1, with D unresolved. The V end was cut by 6 bases, the J end by 1 base, with 12 bases between. The length of the CDR3 is 14 residues. The DNA of the CDR3 is TGTGCCAGCAGATTGACTTCAGGGAACACTGAAGCTTTCTTT. It translates to CASRLTSGNTEAFF.

This clonotype was detected many times. The CDR3, as DNA: TGTGCCACCTACTTGAGCGGGGGGAGGATTAATACGCAGTATTTT. Translation gives CATYLSGGRINTQYF. The V and J genes are TRBV28 and TRBJ2-3; 9 bases are shared with TRBD2. The CDR3 has 15 amino acids. Losses at the gene ends were 10 bases for V and 7 bases for J; bases not matched to a gene: 15. Germline loops: CDR1 MDHEN, CDR2 SYDVKM.